Sequencing of this T cell receptor (beta chain) was carried out in a study of Graves' ophthalmopathy and Graves' hyperthyroidism. Scientists amplified the TCR beta CDR3 regions from RNA transcripts. The library came from an HTBI-primed first-round RT-PCR and a second-round multiplex PCR. A single record per CDR3 protein comes from TCRdb applying MiXCR to the multiplex PCR reads. The sample records about 370,000 distinct CDR3 sequences, about 18% being singletons. The CDR3 consists of 13 residues. V gave up 1 base and J gave up 7 bases, with 10 bases separating them. This rearrangement joins TRBV12-3 or TRBV12-4 to TRBJ2-5; possibly TRBD2 for D (6 bases). The material sequenced was peripheral blood. This clonotype was sampled from a woman younger than 30 with Graves' ophthalmopathy. Here the CDR3 reads CASSLGRGMTQYF. The CDR3 DNA sequence: TGTGCCAGCAGTTTAGGGAGGGGAATGACCCAGTACTTC.